This TCR beta chain was retrieved from a study of blood T cells in healthy people across ages. Regarding the study as a whole: Naive T cell percentage showed a strong correlation with TCR beta diversity.

The length of the CDR3 is 14 residues. CDR1 and CDR2 (germline): SGHVS, FQNEAQ. This clonotype was seen a handful of times. What it binds is unknown. A read error may produce the germline difference seen at one junction end. Through a sample-barcoded 5' primer and a J-beta primer mix, a second PCR was run for roughly 7 to 11 cycles. TCRdb processed the 5' RACE reads anew with MiXCR; each CDR3 protein has one entry. The sample records hundreds of thousands of distinct CDR3 sequences, 25% to 30% being singletons. This clonotype was sampled from an elderly woman in good health. The rearrangement joins TRBV7-8 to TRBJ2-7; 9 bases agree with TRBD2. The sample comprised blood. Written as DNA, the CDR3 is TGTGCCAGCAGATTAGCGGGGGAACAGAATGAGCAGTACTTC. Protein product: CASRLAGEQNEQYF.